These 9 T cell receptor beta chains share one sample of origin, sequenced in a study of shared clonotypes between healthy human individuals. Using immunoSEQ multiplex PCR, the repertoire was profiled, and TCRdb retains in-frame clones only, with some absent. The sample has about 710,000 clones, around 73% seen once. The sequencing sample was made of memory CD4+ T cells sorted from blood. Subset described: CD45RA-negative fraction. These receptor sequences come from a woman in her 30s in good health.

Only a few counts were recorded for this clone. The chain recombines TRBV2 with TRBJ1-2, with D tentatively TRBD1 (5 bases). The CDR3 runs 12 residues. The ends were cut back, 4 bases at V and 14 bases at J, with 17 bases in the middle. Germline V gene sequence: CDR1 SNHLY, CDR2 FYNNEI. In DNA form, the CDR3 reads TGTGCCAGCAGTGGGGCAGGGTATATGGGTACCTTC. Its translation: CASSGAGYMGTF.

This chain connects TRBV28 to TRBJ2-5, with D maybe TRBD1 (6 bases). Trimming took 2 bases from V and 5 from J, leaving 15 bases between them. The germline V gene encodes CDR1 MDHEN and CDR2 SYDVKM. The length of the CDR3 is 15 residues. Here the CDR3 reads CASSLGGELAETQYF. CDR3 nucleotide sequence: TGTGCCAGCAGTTTAGGGGGCGAGCTCGCTGAGACCCAGTACTTC.

This clone turned up a few times. V gene TRBV9 combines with J gene TRBJ2-2; D may be TRBD1 or TRBD2 (5 bases each). V dropped 0 bases and J dropped 6 bases, with 9 bases sitting between them. The CDR3 spans 14 residues. Germline V gives CDR1 SGDLS, CDR2 YYNGEE. CDR3 in amino acids: CASSVAWGSGELFF. In DNA form, the CDR3 reads TGTGCCAGCAGCGTAGCCTGGGGGTCCGGGGAGCTGTTTTTT.

CDR3 sequence (DNA): TGTGCCAGCAGTTGGGGGACAGGGGTATTGCGCGGCTACACCTTC. Translation gives CASSWGTGVLRGYTF. The genes are TRBV28 and TRBJ1-2; 10 bases are shared with TRBD1. The CDR3 consists of 15 residues. Germline V CDR1 and CDR2: MDHEN, SYDVKM. V shed 4 bases, J shed 8 bases, and the junction held 10 bases outside the gene matches.

This rearrangement joins TRBV11-2 to TRBJ1-4, with 10 positions matching TRBD1. Germline lookup yields CDR1 SGHAT and CDR2 FQNNGV. Trimming cost V 5 bases and J 8 bases; bases outside gene matches: 8. CDR3 length: 15 residues. The CDR3 nucleotides read TGTGCCAGCAGCGTTGGACAGGGGGTCAAGGAAAAACTGTTTTTT. Protein product: CASSVGQGVKEKLFF.

The V gene is TRBV9, the J gene TRBJ2-1; 11 positions agree with TRBD2. The length of the CDR3 is 16 residues. The V segment lost 5 bases and the J segment 9 bases; nucleotides outside the gene matches: 13. From germline, CDR1 is SGDLS and CDR2 YYNGEE. In DNA, the CDR3 is TGTGCCAGCAGTGCCAGTGGGACTAGCGGTCTGCGTGAGCAGTTCTTC. This codes for CASSASGTSGLREQFF.

This clone has only one observation. This chain connects TRBV30 to TRBJ1-1, with TRBD1 as a possible D gene (6 bases). Germline CDR1 is GTSNPN and CDR2 is SVGIG (reference sequence). This CDR3 has 12 residues. V lost 2 bases and J lost 3, with 7 bases in between. The CDR3 bases are TGTGCCTGGAGTCAGGGGTACACTGAAGCTTTCTTT. It yields the protein CAWSQGYTEAFF.

This clone appeared a few times. This CDR3 is also generated by other DNA sequences in the sample. This chain connects TRBV5-4 to TRBJ2-1; 7 bases fit TRBD2. V shed 0 bases, J shed 4 bases, and the junction held 4 bases outside the gene matches. Germline CDR1 is SGHNT and CDR2 is YYREEE (reference sequence). This CDR3 is 15 amino acids long. CDR3 bases: TGTGCCAGCAGCTTGGTTCGGGGGGAGTACAATGAGCAGTTCTTC. Amino acids: CASSLVRGEYNEQFF. The full variable domain, rest sourced from reference TRBV5-4 and TRBJ2-1, is ETGVTQSPTHLIKTRGQQVTLRCSSQSGHNTVSWYQQALGQGPQFIFQYYREEENGRGNFPPRFSGLQFPNYSSELNVNALELDDSALYLCASSLVRGEYNEQFFGPGTRLTVL.

J is TRBJ2-2 and V is TRBV27; 9 bases agree with TRBD2. This CDR3 has 16 residues. The ends lost 5 bases at V and 4 bases at J; junction bases unmatched: 8. The germline V gene encodes CDR1 MNHEY and CDR2 SMNVEV (reference sequence). CDR3 sequence reads: CASSPRGRAGTGELFF. For the CDR3, the DNA is TGTGCCAGCAGTCCCCGCGGGAGGGCCGGCACCGGGGAGCTGTTTTTT.